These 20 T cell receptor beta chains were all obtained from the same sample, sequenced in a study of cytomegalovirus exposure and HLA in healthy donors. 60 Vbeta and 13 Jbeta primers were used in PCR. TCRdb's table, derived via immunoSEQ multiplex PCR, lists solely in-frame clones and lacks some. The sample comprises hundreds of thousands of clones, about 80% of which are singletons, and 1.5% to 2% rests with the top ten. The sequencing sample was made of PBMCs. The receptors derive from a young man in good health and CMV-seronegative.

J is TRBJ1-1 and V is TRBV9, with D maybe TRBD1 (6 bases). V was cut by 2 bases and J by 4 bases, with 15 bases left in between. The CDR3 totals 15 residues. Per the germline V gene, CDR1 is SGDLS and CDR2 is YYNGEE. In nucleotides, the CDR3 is TGTGCCAGCAGCGTTAGTTTTCGGGGGGCCACTGAAGCTTTCTTT. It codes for CASSVSFRGATEAFF.

CDR3 amino acids: CASSLEGRGQFF. DNA for the CDR3: TGTGCCAGCAGTTTAGAGGGGAGGGGACAGTTCTTC. The V call is TRBV28, the J call TRBJ2-1; 7 bases agree with TRBD2. This CDR3 region has 12 residues. The V gene end was trimmed by 2 bases and the J gene end by 13 bases; junction bases not matched to a gene: 5. Germline CDR1 reads MDHEN; CDR2 reads SYDVKM.

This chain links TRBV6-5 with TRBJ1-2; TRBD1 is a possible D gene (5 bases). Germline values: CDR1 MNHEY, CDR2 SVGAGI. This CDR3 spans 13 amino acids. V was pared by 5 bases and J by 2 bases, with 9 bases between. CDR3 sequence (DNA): TGTGCCAGCAGTCAGACAGTCAACTATGGCTACACCTTC. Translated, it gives CASSQTVNYGYTF.

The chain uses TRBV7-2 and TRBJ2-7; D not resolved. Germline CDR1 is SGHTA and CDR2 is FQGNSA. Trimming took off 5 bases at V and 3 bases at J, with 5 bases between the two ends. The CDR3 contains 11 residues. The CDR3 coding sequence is TGTGCCAGCAGCATCTTCTACGAGCAGTACTTC. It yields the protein CASSIFYEQYF.

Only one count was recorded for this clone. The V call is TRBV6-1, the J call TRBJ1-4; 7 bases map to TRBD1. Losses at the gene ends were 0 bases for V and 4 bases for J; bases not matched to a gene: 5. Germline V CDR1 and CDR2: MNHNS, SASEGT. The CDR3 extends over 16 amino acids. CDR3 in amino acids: CASSEALYRGNEKLFF. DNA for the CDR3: TGTGCCAGCAGTGAAGCGCTTTACAGGGGTAATGAAAAACTGTTTTTT.

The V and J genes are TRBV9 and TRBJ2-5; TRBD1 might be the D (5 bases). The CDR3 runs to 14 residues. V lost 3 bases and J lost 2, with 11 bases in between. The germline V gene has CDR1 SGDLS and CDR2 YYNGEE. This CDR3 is CASSETVEQETQYF. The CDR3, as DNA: TGTGCCAGCAGCGAGACAGTCGAGCAAGAGACCCAGTACTTC.

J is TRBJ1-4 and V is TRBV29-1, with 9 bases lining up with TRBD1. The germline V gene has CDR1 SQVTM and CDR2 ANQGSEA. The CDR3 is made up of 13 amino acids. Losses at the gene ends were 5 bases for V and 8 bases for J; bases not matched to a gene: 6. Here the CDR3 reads CSVPDRGEEKLFF. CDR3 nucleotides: TGCAGCGTTCCCGACAGGGGGGAGGAAAAACTGTTTTTT.

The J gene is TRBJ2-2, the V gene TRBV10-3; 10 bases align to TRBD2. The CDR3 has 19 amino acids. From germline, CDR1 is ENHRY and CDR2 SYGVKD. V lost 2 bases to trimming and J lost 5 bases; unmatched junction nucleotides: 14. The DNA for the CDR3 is TGTGCCATCAGTGAGGCCATTCTTTTACTAGCGGGGACAACCGGGGAGCTGTTTTTT. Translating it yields CAISEAILLLAGTTGELFF.

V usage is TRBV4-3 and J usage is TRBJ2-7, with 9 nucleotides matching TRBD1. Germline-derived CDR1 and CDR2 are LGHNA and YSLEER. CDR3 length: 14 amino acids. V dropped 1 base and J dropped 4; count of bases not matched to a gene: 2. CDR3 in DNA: TGCGCCAGCAGCCAAGCCGGGACAGGGTACGAGCAGTACTTC. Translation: CASSQAGTGYEQYF.

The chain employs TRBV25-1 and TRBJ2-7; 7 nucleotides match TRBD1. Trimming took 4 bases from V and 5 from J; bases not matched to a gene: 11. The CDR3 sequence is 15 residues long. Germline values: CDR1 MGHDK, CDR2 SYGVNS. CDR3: CASSGLGQLGHEQYF. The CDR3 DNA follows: TGTGCCAGCAGTGGGTTGGGACAGTTAGGGCACGAGCAGTACTTC.

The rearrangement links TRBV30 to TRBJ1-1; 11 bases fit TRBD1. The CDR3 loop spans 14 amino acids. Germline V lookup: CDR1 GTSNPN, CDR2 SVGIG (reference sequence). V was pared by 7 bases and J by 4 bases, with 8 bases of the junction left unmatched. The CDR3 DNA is TGTGCCTTGCACGCCGGGACAGGGGGCACTGAAGCTTTCTTT. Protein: CALHAGTGGTEAFF. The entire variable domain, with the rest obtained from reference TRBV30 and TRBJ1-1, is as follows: SQTIHQWPATLVQPVGSPLSLECTVEGTSNPNLYWYRQAAGRGLQLLFYSVGIGQISSEVPQNLSASRPQDRQFILSSKKLLLSDSGFYLCALHAGTGGTEAFFGQGTRLTVV.

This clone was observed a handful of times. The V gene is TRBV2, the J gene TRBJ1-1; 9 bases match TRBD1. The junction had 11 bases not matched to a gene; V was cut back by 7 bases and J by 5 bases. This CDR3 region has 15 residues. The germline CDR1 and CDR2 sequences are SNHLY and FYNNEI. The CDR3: CASITDGTGRTEAFF. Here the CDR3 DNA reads TGTGCCAGCATCACAGACGGGACAGGGAGGACTGAAGCTTTCTTT. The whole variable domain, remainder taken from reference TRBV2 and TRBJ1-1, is EPEVTQTPSHQVTQMGQEVILRCVPISNHLYFYWYRQILGQKVEFLVSFYNNEISEKSEIFDDQFSVERPDGSNFTLKIRSTKLEDSAMYFCASITDGTGRTEAFFGQGTRLTVV.

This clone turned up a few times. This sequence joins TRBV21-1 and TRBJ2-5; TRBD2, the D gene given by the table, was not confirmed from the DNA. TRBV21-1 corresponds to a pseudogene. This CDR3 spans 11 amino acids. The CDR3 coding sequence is TGTGCCAGCAGTCGCCCCGGGACCCAGTACTTC. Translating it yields CASSRPGTQYF.

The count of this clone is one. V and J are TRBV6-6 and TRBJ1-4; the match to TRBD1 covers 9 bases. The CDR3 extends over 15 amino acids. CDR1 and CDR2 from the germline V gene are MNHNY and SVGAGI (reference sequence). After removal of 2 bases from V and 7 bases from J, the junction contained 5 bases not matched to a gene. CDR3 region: CASSYSRDRVEKLFF. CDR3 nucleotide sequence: TGTGCCAGCAGTTACAGCCGGGACAGGGTTGAAAAACTGTTTTTT.

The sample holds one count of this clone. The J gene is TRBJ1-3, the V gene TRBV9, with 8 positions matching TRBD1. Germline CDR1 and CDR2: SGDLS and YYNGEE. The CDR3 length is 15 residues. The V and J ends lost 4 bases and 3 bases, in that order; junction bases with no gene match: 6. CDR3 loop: CASSPSTGDGNTIYF. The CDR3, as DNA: TGTGCCAGCAGCCCATCGACAGGGGATGGAAACACCATATATTTT.

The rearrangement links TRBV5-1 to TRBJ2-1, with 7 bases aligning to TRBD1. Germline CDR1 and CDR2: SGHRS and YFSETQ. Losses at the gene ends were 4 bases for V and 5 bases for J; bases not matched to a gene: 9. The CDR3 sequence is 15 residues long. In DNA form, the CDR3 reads TGCGCCAGCAGCCACTACGGACAGGAAAACAATGAGCAGTTCTTC. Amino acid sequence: CASSHYGQENNEQFF.

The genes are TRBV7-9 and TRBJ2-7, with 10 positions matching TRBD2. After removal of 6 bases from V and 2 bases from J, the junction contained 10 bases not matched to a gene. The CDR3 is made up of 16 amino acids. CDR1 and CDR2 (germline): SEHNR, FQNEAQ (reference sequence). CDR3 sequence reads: CASSHGRGTSAYEQYF. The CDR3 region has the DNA TGTGCCAGCAGTCACGGCCGCGGGACTAGCGCCTACGAGCAGTACTTC. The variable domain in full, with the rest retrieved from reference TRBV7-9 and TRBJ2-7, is DTGVSQNPRHKITKRGQNVTFRCDPISEHNRLYWYRQTLGQGPEFLTYFQNEAQLEKSRLLSDRFSAERPKGSFSTLEIQRTEQGDSAMYLCASSHGRGTSAYEQYFGPGTRLTVT.

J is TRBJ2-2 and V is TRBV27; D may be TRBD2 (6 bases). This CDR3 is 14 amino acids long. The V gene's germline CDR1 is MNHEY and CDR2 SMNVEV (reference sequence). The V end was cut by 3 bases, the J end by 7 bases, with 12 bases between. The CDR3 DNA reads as TGTGCCAGCAGTTTCTCGGAGGGCCACGGGGAGCTGTTTTTT. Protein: CASSFSEGHGELFF.

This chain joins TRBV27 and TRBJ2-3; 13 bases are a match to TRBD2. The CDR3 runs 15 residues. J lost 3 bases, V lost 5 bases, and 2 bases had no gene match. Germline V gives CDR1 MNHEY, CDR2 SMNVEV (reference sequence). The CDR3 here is CASSTSGGVTDTQYF. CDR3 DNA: TGTGCCAGCAGTACTAGCGGGGGGGTGACAGATACGCAGTATTTT.

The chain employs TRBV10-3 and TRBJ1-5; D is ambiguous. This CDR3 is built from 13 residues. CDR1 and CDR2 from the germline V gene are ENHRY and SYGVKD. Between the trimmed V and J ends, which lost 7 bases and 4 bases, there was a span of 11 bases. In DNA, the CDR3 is TGTGCCATCACGGCAGAACTAAATCAGCCCCAGCATTTT. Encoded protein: CAITAELNQPQHF.